The 21 T cell receptor beta chains in this list originate from one sample, sequenced in a study of blood T cells in healthy people across ages. Together with a sample-barcoded 5' primer, a J-beta primer mix was included in a second PCR lasting roughly 6 to 12 cycles. TCRdb re-called the 5' RACE reads through MiXCR, storing one row per CDR3 protein. Altogether some 550,000 distinct CDR3 sequences are present, roughly 48% being singletons, with the ten largest covering around 23%. The sequenced sample consisted of blood. The receptors derive from a man at least 80 years old in good health.

This chain links TRBV7-2 with TRBJ2-2; D not resolved. The CDR3 is 14 amino acids. CDR1 is SGHTA, CDR2 FQGNSA, per germline. V lost 2 bases and J lost 2, with 6 bases in between. The CDR3 protein is CASSLLQNTGELFF. The CDR3 nucleotides read TGTGCCAGCAGCTTATTACAAAACACCGGGGAGCTGTTTTTT.

This clonotype was found a few times. The rearrangement uses TRBV6-6 and TRBJ1-5; no firm D call. Germline assignment: CDR1 MNHNY and CDR2 SVGAGI (reference sequence). Trimming left V 6 bases short and J 4 bases short, with 13 bases between. The CDR3 loop spans 14 amino acids. The CDR3 coding sequence is TGTGCCAGCAGACGATCGGCGGGGAATCAGCCCCAGCATTTT. Its protein product is CASRRSAGNQPQHF.

The chain has TRBV9 and TRBJ2-3; TRBD2 matches 11 bases. Germline-derived CDR1 and CDR2 are SGDLS and YYNGEE. Trimming took 4 bases from V and 2 from J; bases not matched to a gene: 9. The CDR3 is 17 residues long. CDR3 protein: CASSPRLAGGHTDTQYF. As DNA, the CDR3 is TGTGCCAGCAGCCCCCGTCTAGCGGGGGGCCACACAGATACGCAGTATTTT. Full variable domain (rest looked up from reference TRBV9 and TRBJ2-3): DSGVTQTPKHLITATGQRVTLRCSPRSGDLSVYWYQQSLDQGLQFLIQYYNGEERAKGNILERFSAQQFPDLHSELNLSSLELGDSALYFCASSPRLAGGHTDTQYFGPGTRLTVL.

This chain connects TRBV7-2 to TRBJ2-3, with TRBD2 identical over 12 bases. The germline V gene has CDR1 SGHTA and CDR2 FQGNSA. Germline trimming cut 4 bases from V and 2 bases from J; bases unmatched to any gene: 4. The CDR3 has 16 amino acids. CDR3 coding DNA: TGTGCCAGCAGCTCACTAGCGGGGGGATTCACAGATACGCAGTATTTT. Translated, it gives CASSSLAGGFTDTQYF.

A few counts support this clonotype. The V and J genes are TRBV28 and TRBJ2-7, with D tentatively TRBD2 (5 bases). Germline loops: CDR1 MDHEN, CDR2 SYDVKM. Trimming cost V 1 base and J 1 base, with 17 bases left between them. This CDR3 region has 17 residues. The CDR3 nucleotides read TGTGCCAGCAGTTTATTCAGACGCGGGTACCTTTCCTACGAGCAGTACTTC. Translating it yields CASSLFRRGYLSYEQYF.

CDR3 sequence (DNA): TGTGCCAGCAGTTACTCGAGGCAGAGGAACACTGAAGCTTTCTTT. This sequence encodes CASSYSRQRNTEAFF. The gene calls are TRBV6-5 and TRBJ1-1; D unclear. This CDR3 has 15 amino acids. V lost 0 bases to trimming and J lost 1 base, with 9 bases between them. The germline V gene encodes CDR1 MNHEY and CDR2 SVGAGI.

This clonotype appeared a single time. J is TRBJ2-1 and V is TRBV28, with D perhaps matching TRBD2 (7 bases). Germline V CDR1 and CDR2: MDHEN, SYDVKM. The V end lost 6 bases, the J end lost 12 bases, and 15 bases lay between the germline ends. This CDR3 has 12 residues. The chain's CDR3 is CASRLGGAGQFF. DNA of the CDR3: TGTGCCAGCAGACTAGGGGGGGCTGGGCAGTTCTTC. The full variable domain, with the rest looked up from reference TRBV28 and TRBJ2-1, is DVKVTQSSRYLVKRTGEKVFLECVQDMDHENMFWYRQDPGLGLRLIYFSYDVKMKEKGDIPEGYSVSREKKERFSLILESASTNQTSMYLCASRLGGAGQFFGPGTRLTVL.

The CDR3 DNA reads as TGTGCCTGGAGAAGGGGTAGCGCCGAGCAGTACTTC. Its translation: CAWRRGSAEQYF. This sequence joins TRBV30 and TRBJ2-7; D possibly uses TRBD1 or TRBD2 (5 bases each). Germline loops: CDR1 GTSNPN, CDR2 SVGIG (reference sequence). V lost 3 bases to trimming and J lost 6 bases, with 12 bases between them. The CDR3 extends over 12 amino acids.

The chain recombines TRBV7-2 with TRBJ2-7, with TRBD2 matching 9 bases. The V segment lost 5 bases and the J segment 4 bases; nucleotides outside the gene matches: 12. CDR1 SGHTA and CDR2 FQGNSA come from the germline V gene. The CDR3 covers 16 residues. This CDR3 reads CASSPTSSGIAYEQYF. CDR3 DNA: TGTGCCAGCAGCCCCACCTCTAGCGGGATAGCGTACGAGCAGTACTTC.

Only a few counts were recorded for this clonotype. The chain combines TRBV20-1 with TRBJ2-5, with 8 nucleotides matching TRBD1. Germline assignment: CDR1 DFQATT and CDR2 SNEGSKA (reference sequence). The CDR3 runs to 15 residues. V was pared by 3 bases and J by 1 base, with 7 bases of the junction left unmatched. This CDR3 is CSASDRGLGQETQYF. The CDR3 DNA reads TGCAGTGCTAGCGACAGGGGATTGGGCCAAGAGACCCAGTACTTC.

The gene calls are TRBV6-2 or TRBV6-3 and TRBJ2-5, with a tentative D call TRBD2 (5 bases). Germline V gene data show CDR1 as MNHEY and CDR2 as SVGEGT. The ends were cut back, 0 bases at V and 7 bases at J, with 12 bases in the middle. The CDR3 runs 14 residues. The CDR3 sequence is CASSYSNQEVTQYF. The CDR3 DNA follows: TGTGCCAGCAGTTACTCGAATCAGGAGGTGACCCAGTACTTC.

The V gene is TRBV21-1, the J gene TRBJ1-2; TRBD1 is the table's D call and was not checked against the DNA. TRBV21-1 constitutes a pseudogene. The CDR3 loop spans 15 amino acids. CDR3 loop: CASSNRWGHGYGYTF. The CDR3 DNA is TGTGCCAGCAGCAATCGGTGGGGGCACGGCTATGGCTACACCTTC.

The rearrangement uses TRBV4-1 and TRBJ2-7; D perhaps matches TRBD1 (6 bases). Trimming removed 4 bases at V and 3 bases at J, with 19 bases between. The CDR3 is 16 residues long. CDR1 and CDR2 (germline): MGHRA, YSYEKL. The CDR3 loop is CASSLYPGQRIYEQYF. The CDR3 DNA follows: TGCGCCAGCAGCCTTTACCCGGGACAACGAATCTACGAGCAGTACTTC.

This clonotype was found once. The chain carries TRBV5-6 and TRBJ2-3; TRBD2 is a possible D gene (7 bases). Germline CDR1 and CDR2: SGHDT and YYEEEE. CDR3 length: 15 residues. The V and J ends lost 4 bases and 6 bases respectively, with 18 bases between them. The CDR3 DNA follows: TGTGCCAGCAGCCCCCTGGGGGGGGCTGAGGATACGCAGTATTTT. Protein sequence: CASSPLGGAEDTQYF.

The V and J genes are TRBV5-1 and TRBJ1-1; TRBD1 aligns across 8 bases. V lost 0 bases to trimming and J lost 5 bases; unmatched junction nucleotides: 9. The germline V gene has CDR1 SGHRS and CDR2 YFSETQ. This CDR3 comprises 16 residues. DNA of the CDR3: TGCGCCAGCAGCTTGGCGGGGCAGGGGGCACGTACTGAAGCTTTCTTT. Its protein product is CASSLAGQGARTEAFF.

This chain joins TRBV5-1 and TRBJ2-7; D unresolved. This CDR3 has 14 amino acids. CDR1 is SGHRS, CDR2 YFSETQ, per germline. With 0 bases removed from V and 2 bases from J, the gap between germline ends came to 9 bases. The CDR3 loop is CASSLAGITYEQYF. The CDR3 DNA reads as TGCGCCAGCAGCTTGGCGGGCATTACCTACGAGCAGTACTTC.

The chain is built from TRBV5-1 and TRBJ2-1; 9 nucleotides match TRBD2. J lost 8 bases, V lost 0 bases, and 9 bases had no gene match. Germline loops: CDR1 SGHRS, CDR2 YFSETQ. The CDR3 consists of 16 residues. In DNA, the CDR3 is TGCGCCAGCAGCTTGGGCGGCGGGAGGGCCAAAGATGAGCAGTTCTTC. It yields the protein CASSLGGGRAKDEQFF.

In this sample, this clonotype turned up a few times. The gene calls are TRBV4-2 and TRBJ2-2, with D tentatively TRBD2 (5 bases). Germline V gene data show CDR1 as LGHNA and CDR2 as YNFKEQ. V was pared by 4 bases and J by 4 bases, with 13 bases between. This CDR3 region has 15 residues. The CDR3 loop is CASSRPDSATGELFF. CDR3 nucleotides: TGTGCCAGCAGCCGACCGGACTCAGCCACCGGGGAGCTGTTTTTT.

The chain joins TRBV7-9 to TRBJ2-3; TRBD1 matches at 9 bases. Germline V gene lookup returns CDR1 SEHNR and CDR2 FQNEAQ (reference sequence). The CDR3 sequence is 14 residues long. V lost 5 bases and J lost 5; bases outside the gene matches: 5. The CDR3, as DNA: TGTGCCAGCAGCCAACAGGGGGCTAGAGATACGCAGTATTTT. As protein: CASSQQGARDTQYF.

This chain uses TRBV7-9 with TRBJ2-7; D gene ambiguous. The CDR3 sequence is 13 residues long. The germline V gene encodes CDR1 SEHNR and CDR2 FQNEAQ (reference sequence). Trimming took off 3 bases at V and 5 bases at J, with 11 bases between the two ends. The CDR3 reads CASSLRLGHEQYF. CDR3 coding DNA: TGTGCCAGCAGCTTGAGGCTCGGACACGAGCAGTACTTC. The variable domain in full, with the rest retrieved from reference TRBV7-9 and TRBJ2-7, is DTGVSQNPRHKITKRGQNVTFRCDPISEHNRLYWYRQTLGQGPEFLTYFQNEAQLEKSRLLSDRFSAERPKGSFSTLEIQRTEQGDSAMYLCASSLRLGHEQYFGPGTRLTVT.

CDR3 nucleotides: TGCAGTGCTAGGACTAGCTTCTCTTACAATGAGCAGTTCTTC. It yields the protein CSARTSFSYNEQFF. This sequence joins TRBV20-1 and TRBJ2-1, with 7 bases identical to TRBD2. The CDR3 length is 14 residues. Germline CDR1 is DFQATT and CDR2 is SNEGSKA (reference sequence). J gave up 4 bases and V 3 bases, and 6 bases lay outside the gene matches.